A single sample gave rise to the 10 T cell receptor beta chains below, sequenced in a study of cytomegalovirus exposure and HLA in healthy donors. The PCR was carried out with 60 Vbeta primers and 13 Jbeta primers. Measured with immunoSEQ multiplex PCR; TCRdb has only the in-frame clones, and not every one. Here the sample spans about 180,000 clones, 82% being singletons. The source material was PBMCs. The receptors stem from a man between 35 and 55 years old in good health and CMV-seronegative.

This chain joins TRBV30 and TRBJ2-2; no firm D call. Trimming removed 3 bases from V and 5 bases from J, with 10 bases in between. CDR1 GTSNPN and CDR2 SVGIG come from the germline V gene (reference sequence). The CDR3 has 13 residues. The CDR3 DNA reads as TGTGCCTGGAGGACTGGCACGACCGGGGAGCTGTTTTTT. Encoded protein: CAWRTGTTGELFF.

This clone is a singleton in its sample. The CDR3 sequence: CATDPTGDGNYGYTF. The CDR3 DNA reads as TGTGCCACCGACCCCACAGGGGATGGGAACTATGGCTACACCTTC. The V gene is TRBV10-3, the J gene TRBJ1-2; 7 nucleotides match TRBD1. Unmatched junction bases numbered 13, after V lost 10 bases and J lost 2 bases. Germline values: CDR1 ENHRY, CDR2 SYGVKD. This CDR3 spans 15 amino acids.

This chain uses TRBV9 with TRBJ2-2; 8 bases line up with TRBD2. This CDR3 has 17 residues. The V gene end was trimmed by 3 bases and the J gene end by 4 bases; junction bases not matched to a gene: 11. Germline V gene data show CDR1 as SGDLS and CDR2 as YYNGEE. The CDR3 region has the DNA TGTGCCAGCAGCGCGTCCTTAGCGGGGCTCGTCACCGGGGAGCTGTTTTTT. Translation gives CASSASLAGLVTGELFF.

The chain couples TRBV5-1 to TRBJ2-1; 11 nucleotides match TRBD2. Germline values: CDR1 SGHRS, CDR2 YFSETQ. V gave up 5 bases and J gave up 5 bases; unmatched junction bases: 3. The CDR3 covers 14 residues. Here the CDR3 reads CASSKTSGNNEQFF. The CDR3 DNA reads as TGCGCCAGCAGTAAGACTAGCGGGAACAATGAGCAGTTCTTC.

The chain links TRBV6-6 to TRBJ2-1; 8 bases match TRBD1. V was clipped by 6 bases and J by 8 bases; unmatched bases: 9. Germline CDR1 and CDR2: MNHNY and SVGAGI (reference sequence). The CDR3 loop spans 14 amino acids. The CDR3 DNA reads TGTGCCAGCAGCCAGGGACAGGTCCCCCATGAGCAGTTCTTC. Its translation is CASSQGQVPHEQFF.

A remark on this clone: Distinct nucleotide sequences in the sample also encode this CDR3. This chain links TRBV7-8 with TRBJ2-3, with 12 bases aligning to TRBD1. Germline-derived CDR1 and CDR2 are SGHVS and FQNEAQ. The CDR3 is 18 amino acids. Losses at the gene ends were 1 base for V and 2 bases for J; bases not matched to a gene: 7. The CDR3 reads CASSLEGTGGLFTDTQYF. The CDR3 DNA is TGTGCCAGCAGCTTAGAGGGGACAGGGGGCCTTTTCACAGATACGCAGTATTTT.

This clone came up a few times. This sequence joins TRBV5-1 and TRBJ2-7; the D gene is possibly TRBD2 (6 bases). CDR1 SGHRS and CDR2 YFSETQ come from the germline V gene. This CDR3 spans 13 amino acids. Trimming left V 4 bases short and J 4 bases short, with 12 bases between. CDR3 residues: CASSNLGGYEQYF. Written as DNA, the CDR3 is TGCGCCAGCAGCAATTTGGGGGGTTACGAGCAGTACTTC.

V gene TRBV7-9 combines with J gene TRBJ2-7, with 9 positions matching TRBD1. The CDR3 runs to 15 residues. CDR1 and CDR2 from the germline V gene are SEHNR and FQNEAQ (reference sequence). V lost 4 bases and J lost 3; bases outside the gene matches: 7. Here the CDR3 reads CASSSYGTGNYEQYF. CDR3 sequence (DNA): TGTGCCAGCAGCTCGTACGGGACAGGGAACTACGAGCAGTACTTC. The complete variable domain, with remaining parts taken from reference TRBV7-9 and TRBJ2-7, reads DTGVSQNPRHKITKRGQNVTFRCDPISEHNRLYWYRQTLGQGPEFLTYFQNEAQLEKSRLLSDRFSAERPKGSFSTLEIQRTEQGDSAMYLCASSSYGTGNYEQYFGPGTRLTVT.

V is TRBV2 and J is TRBJ2-4, with D unclear. This CDR3 has 12 residues. V was trimmed by 2 bases and J by 6 bases, leaving 5 bases between them. Germline V CDR1 and CDR2: SNHLY, FYNNEI. The CDR3 loop is CASSEFRNIQYF. The CDR3 coding sequence is TGTGCCAGCAGTGAATTTAGAAACATTCAGTACTTC.

This chain uses TRBV15 with TRBJ2-7, with 8 bases lining up with TRBD2. Looked up from germline, CDR1 is LNHNV and CDR2 is YYDKDF (reference sequence). Trimming cost V 7 bases and J 2 bases; bases outside gene matches: 13. This CDR3 region has 16 residues. The CDR3 spells CATNGVETGGPYEQYF. In DNA form, the CDR3 reads TGTGCCACCAATGGGGTGGAAACGGGAGGGCCCTACGAGCAGTACTTC. Combining the CDR3 with reference TRBV15 and TRBJ2-7 gives the whole variable domain DAMVIQNPRYQVTQFGKPVTLSCSQTLNHNVMYWYQQKSSQAPKLLFHYYDKDFNNEADTPDNFQSRRPNTSFCFLDIRSPGLGDTAMYLCATNGVETGGPYEQYFGPGTRLTVT.